Listed below are T cell receptor beta chains from one sample, sequenced in a study of cytomegalovirus exposure and HLA in healthy donors. Clones were sequenced by immunoSEQ multiplex PCR, and TCRdb holds only the in-frame ones, with some missing. The sample records 200,000 to 250,000 clones, approximately 87% being singletons. The specimen was PBMCs. These receptors were collected from a woman between 18 and 30 years old in good health and CMV-seronegative. Both conserved end residues are part of each CDR3. The order of the fields is J gene, V gene, D gene, clone size, CDR3 DNA, CDR3 protein. A D gene is named only where the DNA matches it firmly. Only part of the rows carry a size: once, few, many, or a class if the clone is expanded.

>TRBJ2-7|TRBV6-5|.|.
TGTGCCAGCAGCCTCGACCAAAACGAGCAGTACTTC
CASSLDQNEQYF
>TRBJ2-2|TRBV11-2|.|.
TGTGCCAGCAGCGTGACAGAGACGAACACCGGGGAGCTGTTTTTT
CASSVTETNTGELFF
>TRBJ2-1|TRBV6-5|.|.
TGTGCCAGCACTACTACGGGGCGTTACAATGAGCAGTTCTTC
CASTTTGRYNEQFF
>TRBJ2-7|TRBV19|.|.
TGTGCCAGTAGTATAGGGCCTTCTTACGAGCAGTACTTC
CASSIGPSYEQYF
>TRBJ2-7|TRBV7-3|.|.
TGTGCCAGCAGCCTCCTCGACGGCTACGAGCAGTACTTC
CASSLLDGYEQYF
>TRBJ2-2|TRBV27|TRBD2|once
TGTGCCAGCAGTTTCAGGGTCGGGGGGGGTACTAAAACCGGGGAGCTGTTTTTT
CASSFRVGGGTKTGELFF
>TRBJ1-5|TRBV6-6|.|.
TGTGCCAGCAGCTTCAGGGTAAGCAATCAGCCCCAGCATTTT
CASSFRVSNQPQHF
>TRBJ2-7|TRBV4-1|.|few
TGCGCCAGCAGCCACGGGGTCCAATCCTACGAGCAGTACTTC
CASSHGVQSYEQYF
>TRBJ2-1|TRBV5-1|.|.
TGCGCCAGCAGCTTGGCCGGATCGCGTCAGCGTGAGCAGTTCTTC
CASSLAGSRQREQFF
>TRBJ2-1|TRBV27|TRBD2|.
TGTGCCAGCAGTACACGGACTAGCGGGTACAATGAGCAGTTCTTC
CASSTRTSGYNEQFF
>TRBJ2-3|TRBV14|.|.
TGTGCCAGCAGCCAAGATCGGTCTGCAGATACGCAGTATTTT
CASSQDRSADTQYF
>TRBJ2-7|TRBV19|.|once
TGTGCCAGTAGTCTCCGGGACAACTCCTACGAGCAGTACTTC
CASSLRDNSYEQYF
>TRBJ1-2|TRBV6-5|.|.
TGTGCCAGCAGTTACTCGGGCAGTCGATATGGCTACACCTTC
CASSYSGSRYGYTF
>TRBJ1-4|TRBV27|.|.
TGTGCCAGCAGTTTAATTCCAGGGGCAACTAATGAAAAACTGTTTTTT
CASSLIPGATNEKLFF
>TRBJ2-5|TRBV27|.|.
TGTGCCAGCAAACGGGACCGAGGAGGAGAGACCCAGTACTTC
CASKRDRGGETQYF
>TRBJ1-1|TRBV6-1|.|.
TGTGCCAGCAGTCCCCGCGGCTGGGGAGCTTTCTTT
CASSPRGWGAFF